The 10 T cell receptor beta chains presented below share a single source sample, sequenced in a study of blood T cell repertoires in COVID-19. The repertoire was sequenced with immunoSEQ multiplex PCR; TCRdb's copy has only in-frame clones and lacks some. The data contain some 200,000 clones, 70% to 90% of them singletons. Sequenced input: PBMCs or T cells enriched from blood (not recorded which). The receptors originated from a woman aged 35 to 49 with acute COVID-19.

The V gene is TRBV19, the J gene TRBJ1-1; 7 bases agree with TRBD1. The CDR3 has 15 residues. CDR1 and CDR2 from the germline V gene are LNHDA and SQIVND (reference sequence). Trimming removed 1 base from V and 3 bases from J; junction bases left unmatched: 5. The CDR3 spells CASSIGADRDTEAFF. The CDR3 region has the DNA TGTGCCAGTAGTATAGGCGCTGACAGGGACACTGAAGCTTTCTTT.

Here the CDR3 DNA reads TGTGCCAGCAGTTATGGAGACATTCAGTACTTC. This gives the protein CASSYGDIQYF. The chain employs TRBV6-5 and TRBJ2-4; D unclear. Germline V gene lookup returns CDR1 MNHEY and CDR2 SVGAGI. This CDR3 region has 11 residues. The germline V and J ends were trimmed by 3 bases and 8 bases, with 5 bases remaining between them.

The chain employs TRBV7-2 and TRBJ1-6; 9 nucleotides agree with TRBD1. The CDR3 covers 16 residues. Germline lookup yields CDR1 SGHTA and CDR2 FQGNSA. Trimming cost V 5 bases and J 7 bases; bases outside gene matches: 9. As DNA, the CDR3 is TGTGCCAGCAGCGAACGACCAGGGACAGGGAATTCACCCCTCCACTTT. Translation gives CASSERPGTGNSPLHF.

The V and J genes are TRBV7-2 and TRBJ1-6; D possibly corresponds to TRBD1 (6 bases). The CDR3 runs 18 residues. Looked up from germline, CDR1 is SGHTA and CDR2 is FQGNSA. The ends were cut back, 1 base at V and 4 bases at J, with 17 bases in the middle. CDR3 nucleotide sequence: TGTGCCAGCAGCTTAGAAGGTCGGGGGGCTTCTTATAATTCACCCCTCCACTTT. It encodes CASSLEGRGASYNSPLHF.

This chain links TRBV7-6 with TRBJ1-2; maybe TRBD1 (5 bases). The CDR3 consists of 15 residues. The V gene's germline CDR1 is SGHVS and CDR2 FNYEAQ. With 3 bases removed from V and 0 bases from J, the gap between germline ends came to 11 bases. Here the CDR3 DNA reads TGTGCCAGCAGCTTTCCCAGGGTAACTAACTATGGCTACACCTTC. Protein product: CASSFPRVTNYGYTF.

The chain joins TRBV11-2 to TRBJ1-3, with D perhaps TRBD1 (6 bases). CDR3 length equals 19 residues. CDR1 is SGHAT, CDR2 FQNNGV, per germline. Trimming removed 1 base at V and 0 bases at J, with 19 bases between. The CDR3 DNA sequence: TGTGCCAGCAGCTTAGTACAGGGCTTGGGGCCTAGCTCTGGAAACACCATATATTTT. It codes for CASSLVQGLGPSSGNTIYF.

V is TRBV27 and J is TRBJ1-2, with 10 bases aligning to TRBD1. Germline assignment: CDR1 MNHEY and CDR2 SMNVEV (reference sequence). The trim removed 5 bases at V and 0 bases at J, leaving 9 bases unmatched. The CDR3 extends over 17 amino acids. CDR3 sequence: CASSLTLGTGANYGYTF. The DNA of the CDR3 is TGTGCCAGCAGTCTGACCCTAGGGACAGGGGCTAACTATGGCTACACCTTC.

This clone was observed a single time. This chain connects TRBV7-2 to TRBJ2-6, with D maybe TRBD1 (6 bases). Trimming took 6 bases from V and 0 from J, leaving 21 bases between them. This CDR3 has 19 residues. CDR1 SGHTA and CDR2 FQGNSA come from the germline V gene. The CDR3: CASSLRPGQVSSGANVLTF. The DNA for the CDR3 is TGTGCCAGCAGTCTCCGACCGGGACAAGTTTCCTCTGGGGCCAACGTCCTGACTTTC.

The chain is built from TRBV4-2 and TRBJ1-1; TRBD1 might be the D (6 bases). The CDR3 runs to 15 residues. The germline V gene has CDR1 LGHNA and CDR2 YNFKEQ. V gave up 1 base and J gave up 1 base, with 10 bases separating them. CDR3 residues: CASSQGNRANTEAFF. The CDR3, as DNA: TGTGCCAGCAGCCAAGGAAACAGGGCGAACACTGAAGCTTTCTTT.

Worth noting for this clone: One junction end disagrees with the germline gene, perhaps due to a read error. The V gene is TRBV7-3, the J gene TRBJ1-6; D uncertain. There are 13 residues in the CDR3. Germline V gene lookup returns CDR1 SGHTA and CDR2 FQGTGA. Here the CDR3 DNA reads TGTGCCAGCAGATTAAGACTCTCTTCACCCCTCCACTTT. As protein: CASRLRLSSPLHF. The variable domain in full, with the rest retrieved from reference TRBV7-3 and TRBJ1-6, is GAGVSQTPSNKVTEKGKYVELRCDPISGHTALYWYRQSLGQGPEFLIYFQGTGAADDSGLPNDRFFAVRPEGSVSTLKIQRTERGDSAVYLCASRLRLSSPLHFGNGTRLTVT.